These 19 T cell receptor beta chains came from one sample sequenced in a study of radiotherapy plus CTLA-4 blockade in lung cancer. Repertoires were generated with immunoSEQ multiplex PCR, while TCRdb's copy carries only in-frame clones and drops some. The data hold tens of thousands of clones, with approximately 75% observed a single time. The source material was peripheral blood, sampled from a patient treated with radiotherapy plus ipilimumab. These receptors all come from a human donor with non-small cell lung cancer who had a complete response to radiotherapy plus ipilimumab.

Only a few counts were recorded for this clone. The chain has TRBV7-2 and TRBJ2-7; 9 nucleotides align to TRBD1. Germline V gene sequence: CDR1 SGHTA, CDR2 FQGNSA. V lost 2 bases to trimming and J lost 3 bases; unmatched junction nucleotides: 5. The CDR3 has 15 amino acids. The CDR3 nucleotides read TGTGCCAGCAGCTTAACCGGGACAGGGCGCTACGAGCAGTACGTC. Its translation is CASSLTGTGRYEQYV.

Only one count was recorded for this clone. This chain links TRBV6-5 with TRBJ2-7; D may be TRBD2 (6 bases). This CDR3 spans 15 amino acids. In germline, CDR1 is MNHEY, CDR2 SVGAGI. V lost 6 bases and J 0 bases, leaving 15 bases between the germline ends. CDR3: CASRKGLANSYEQYV. The DNA of the CDR3 is TGTGCCAGCAGAAAGGGGCTAGCGAACTCCTACGAGCAGTACGTC.

The V and J genes are TRBV7-2 and TRBJ1-6, with 9 bases that match TRBD1. V shed 7 bases, J shed 7 bases, and the junction held 8 bases outside the gene matches. From germline, CDR1 is SGHTA and CDR2 FQGNSA. This CDR3 contains 15 residues. The CDR3: CASKLLGTGNSPLHF. The CDR3 bases are TGTGCCAGCAAGCTACTTGGGACAGGGAATTCACCCCTCCACTTT.

This clone was counted a few times. The chain has TRBV5-6 and TRBJ2-7; D gene ambiguous. Trimming removed 1 base from V and 2 bases from J, with 4 bases in between. The germline V gene has CDR1 SGHDT and CDR2 YYEEEE. The CDR3 loop spans 12 amino acids. DNA for the CDR3: TGTGCCAGCAGCTTGAGGACCTACGAGCAGTACTTC. Its protein is CASSLRTYEQYF.

The gene calls are TRBV19 and TRBJ2-6; 8 positions agree with TRBD1. Trimming at V came to 5 bases and at J to 4 bases, leaving 10 bases not matched to a gene. CDR3 size: 17 residues. Looked up from germline, CDR1 is LNHDA and CDR2 is SQIVND (reference sequence). CDR3 sequence reads: CASSWRLTGAGANVLTF. The CDR3 DNA reads as TGTGCCAGTAGTTGGAGGCTGACAGGGGCCGGGGCCAACGTCCTGACTTTC.

This clone is judged medium-sized. Written as DNA, the CDR3 is TGTGCCAGCAGCTTGGGATTCACGAACACCGGGGAGCTGTTTTTT. Translating gives CASSLGFTNTGELFF. The chain carries TRBV5-6 and TRBJ2-2; D is ambiguous. V was pared by 0 bases and J by 0 bases, with 6 bases between. Germline-derived CDR1 and CDR2 are SGHDT and YYEEEE. This CDR3 comprises 15 residues.

The V gene is TRBV11-3, the J gene TRBJ2-5; D is uncertain. Trimming removed 6 bases at V and 4 bases at J, with 3 bases between. The CDR3 length is 10 residues. Germline V gene lookup returns CDR1 SGHNT and CDR2 YENEEA. The CDR3 protein is CASRAETQYF. The CDR3 DNA follows: TGTGCCAGCAGGGCAGAGACCCAGTACTTC.

This clone was seen a handful of times. V usage is TRBV5-6 and J usage is TRBJ1-3; D ambiguous. The CDR3 is made up of 16 amino acids. V lost 0 bases and J lost 0, with 10 bases in between. CDR1 is SGHDT and CDR2 is YYEEEE in the germline V gene. CDR3 bases: TGTGCCAGCAGCTTGGTTCCGGGCTACTCTGGAAACACCATATATTTT. This encodes CASSLVPGYSGNTIYF.

The chain is built from TRBV5-5 and TRBJ2-5; unclear D gene. Trimming took off 0 bases at V and 2 bases at J, with 5 bases between the two ends. In germline, CDR1 is SGHKS, CDR2 YYEKEE (reference sequence). The CDR3 contains 13 residues. This CDR3 is CASSLDSQETQYF. The CDR3 DNA reads as TGTGCCAGCAGCTTGGACAGTCAAGAGACCCAGTACTTC.

This clone was seen a single time. Mismatch with germline at one junction end may stem from a read error. J is TRBJ2-5 and V is TRBV7-7; TRBD1 is a possible D gene (6 bases). There are 15 residues in the CDR3. CDR1 and CDR2 from the germline V gene are SSHAT and FNYEAQ (reference sequence). The CDR3 loop is CASSLGRTAQETQYF. In DNA, the CDR3 is TGTGCTAGCAGCTTAGGAAGGACAGCCCAAGAGACCCAGTACTTC.

This chain connects TRBV27 to TRBJ1-2, with D unresolved. Looked up from germline, CDR1 is MNHEY and CDR2 is SMNVEV (reference sequence). V lost 3 bases and J lost 7, with 21 bases in between. This CDR3 has 16 residues. The CDR3 DNA follows: TGTGCCAGCAGTTTCCGCGCTCGAGTCGAGCGGGGTGGCTACACCTTC. This sequence encodes CASSFRARVERGGYTF.

This clone has a handful of counts. Other DNA sequences in the sample encode the same CDR3. V and J are TRBV4-3 and TRBJ1-6; D call uncertain. There are 15 residues in the CDR3. Germline V lookup: CDR1 LGHNA, CDR2 YSLEER. Trimming removed 0 bases from V and 7 bases from J, with 10 bases in between. Here the CDR3 DNA reads TGCGCCAGCAGCCAAGATCGGGAATGGAATTCACCCCTCCACTTT. Encoded protein: CASSQDREWNSPLHF.

The chain is built from TRBV9 and TRBJ2-1; a possible D gene is TRBD2 (5 bases). Looked up from germline, CDR1 is SGDLS and CDR2 is YYNGEE. The CDR3 is made up of 15 amino acids. Trimming took 4 bases from V and 4 from J, leaving 15 bases between them. Here the CDR3 reads CASSSWRTSYNEQFF. The CDR3 DNA reads as TGTGCCAGCAGCTCATGGCGGACTTCGTACAATGAGCAGTTCTTC. Drawing the rest from reference TRBV9 and TRBJ2-1, the complete variable domain is DSGVTQTPKHLITATGQRVTLRCSPRSGDLSVYWYQQSLDQGLQFLIQYYNGEERAKGNILERFSAQQFPDLHSELNLSSLELGDSALYFCASSSWRTSYNEQFFGPGTRLTVL.

This chain links TRBV7-2 with TRBJ2-5, with a tentative D call TRBD2 (6 bases). In germline, CDR1 is SGHTA, CDR2 FQGNSA. Trimming shortened V by 5 bases and J by 5 bases, and 15 bases separated the two germline ends. There are 14 residues in the CDR3. CDR3 amino acids: CASSAPGASETQYF. CDR3 nucleotides: TGTGCCAGCAGCGCACCGGGAGCGTCGGAGACCCAGTACTTC.

The J gene is TRBJ2-2, the V gene TRBV10-2; D not certain. The CDR3 covers 13 residues. In germline, CDR1 is WSHSY, CDR2 SAAADI. V shed 3 bases and J shed 6 bases, with 8 bases lying between them. As DNA, the CDR3 is TGCGCCAGCAGTGAACGGGTGCCCGGGGAGCTGTTTTTT. Encoded protein: CASSERVPGELFF.

The chain combines TRBV4-1 with TRBJ2-4, with a weak D call TRBD1 (5 bases). With 3 bases removed from V and 5 bases from J, the gap between germline ends came to 14 bases. This CDR3 is 15 amino acids long. The V gene's germline CDR1 is MGHRA and CDR2 YSYEKL. CDR3 coding DNA: TGCGCCAGCAGCCATCCTAGGGGTTACCAAAACATTCAGTACTTC. The encoded protein is CASSHPRGYQNIQYF.

The chain has TRBV6-6 and TRBJ2-5; the match to TRBD1 covers 7 bases. Germline CDR1 reads MNHNY; CDR2 reads SVGAGI (reference sequence). Unmatched junction bases numbered 3, after V lost 4 bases and J lost 1 base. The CDR3 is 14 amino acids. In DNA, the CDR3 is TGTGCCAGCAGTTTCGGGACAGTCCAAGAGACCCAGTACTTC. Residues: CASSFGTVQETQYF.

This clone was picked up a small number of times. The chain combines TRBV19 with TRBJ1-4, with D perhaps matching TRBD1 (5 bases). The ends were cut back, 5 bases at V and 0 bases at J, with 10 bases in the middle. The CDR3 totals 15 residues. Looked up from germline, CDR1 is LNHDA and CDR2 is SQIVND (reference sequence). CDR3 sequence reads: CASSVQGATNEKLFF. The CDR3 coding sequence is TGTGCCAGTAGTGTCCAGGGAGCAACTAATGAAAAACTGTTTTTT.

This chain uses TRBV28 with TRBJ1-1; possible D gene TRBD1, 5 bases. There are 15 residues in the CDR3. V was shortened by 2 bases and J by 4 bases, with 14 bases between the two germline ends. Germline CDR1 is MDHEN and CDR2 is SYDVKM. CDR3 in amino acids: CASSLARPGGTEAFF. In nucleotides, the CDR3 is TGTGCCAGCAGTTTAGCCCGGCCGGGGGGCACTGAAGCTTTCTTT.